A single sample gave rise to the 4 T cell receptor beta chains below, sequenced in a study of T-cell reconstitution after alpha-beta-depleted transplantation in children. The TCRbeta library was prepared with unique molecular identifiers. TCRdb analysed the PCR reads with MiXCR anew, one entry per CDR3 protein. Of about 980,000 distinct CDR3 sequences in the sample, 25% to 30% were seen once. The sequences come from PBMCs, mostly from graft donor cells, collected 360 days after TCRalphabeta/CD19-depleted stem cell transplant. Receptor source: a boy under two years old who had a stem cell transplant for SCID, so the T cells may come from the graft donor.

This clonotype came up a few times. CDR3 region: CASSHKEGNYEQYF. The CDR3 nucleotides are TGCGCCAGCAGCCATAAGGAGGGAAACTACGAGCAGTACTTC. The chain joins TRBV4-3 to TRBJ2-7, with D maybe TRBD2 (6 bases). The CDR3 totals 14 residues. Germline values: CDR1 LGHNA, CDR2 YSLEER. Trimming shortened V by 3 bases and J by 3 bases, and 12 bases separated the two germline ends.

This clonotype was counted only a few times. The CDR3 here is CASSLQSRTDTQYF. DNA for the CDR3: TGCGCCAGCAGCTTGCAGTCCCGCACAGATACGCAGTATTTT. The V and J genes are TRBV5-1 and TRBJ2-3, with D uncertain. V lost 1 base and J 1 base, leaving 7 bases between the germline ends. The germline V gene has CDR1 SGHRS and CDR2 YFSETQ. The CDR3 is 14 amino acids.

This chain links TRBV10-3 with TRBJ1-5, with 8 positions matching TRBD1. The CDR3 runs 15 residues. Trimming at V came to 3 bases and at J to 5 bases, leaving 6 bases not matched to a gene. CDR1 is ENHRY, CDR2 SYGVKD, per germline. This CDR3 is CAISDPGQGHQPQHF. In nucleotides, the CDR3 is TGTGCCATCAGTGATCCCGGACAGGGACATCAGCCCCAGCATTTT.

The chain links TRBV7-9 to TRBJ1-4; D not certain. In germline, CDR1 is SEHNR, CDR2 FQNEAQ (reference sequence). Trimming shortened V by 7 bases and J by 5 bases, and 14 bases separated the two germline ends. The CDR3 contains 14 residues. The DNA of the CDR3 is TGTGCCAGCACCAGAGGAGGCAGAAATGAAAAACTGTTTTTT. Encoded protein: CASTRGGRNEKLFF.